The 22 T cell receptor beta chains presented below share a single source sample, sequenced in a study of CD8+CD57+ T cells in acquired aplastic anemia. In patients chosen for sequencing, flow cytometry had shown CD8+CD57+ cell expansion. TCR beta VDJ and CDR3 profiles were obtained from a genomic DNA template. MiXCR, applied by TCRdb to the reads, yields one record per CDR3 protein. The sample has 150,000 or so distinct CDR3 sequences, roughly 50% seen once. Input material: sorted CD4+, CD8+, or CD8+CD57+ T cells (not recorded which) from PBMCs. The receptors derive from a human donor with aplastic anemia.

This clonotype occurred once. The CDR3 reads CASSEVGAYEQYF. Here the CDR3 DNA reads TGTGCCAGCAGTGAGGTTGGCGCCTACGAGCAGTACTTC. This sequence joins TRBV2 and TRBJ2-7; D gene ambiguous. The CDR3 spans 13 residues. Between the trimmed V and J ends, which lost 3 bases and 2 bases, there was a span of 8 bases. Germline-derived CDR1 and CDR2 are SNHLY and FYNNEI. Full variable domain (rest looked up from reference TRBV2 and TRBJ2-7): EPEVTQTPSHQVTQMGQEVILRCVPISNHLYFYWYRQILGQKVEFLVSFYNNEISEKSEIFDDQFSVERPDGSNFTLKIRSTKLEDSAMYFCASSEVGAYEQYFGPGTRLTVT.

Here the CDR3 DNA reads TGTGCCATCAAGTCGGGACAGGGAAATTCACCCCTCCACTTT. Translation gives CAIKSGQGNSPLHF. V gene TRBV10-3 combines with J gene TRBJ1-6, with 9 bases that match TRBD1. This CDR3 spans 14 amino acids. CDR1 is ENHRY and CDR2 is SYGVKD in the germline V gene. Trimming cost V 7 bases and J 7 bases; bases outside gene matches: 5.

This chain uses TRBV20-1 with TRBJ2-2; 10 bases fit TRBD1. CDR3 size: 16 residues. The germline V gene has CDR1 DFQATT and CDR2 SNEGSKA (reference sequence). The V gene end was trimmed by 1 base and the J gene end by 6 bases; junction bases not matched to a gene: 8. The chain's CDR3 is CSARVAGTGESGELFF. For the CDR3, the DNA is TGCAGTGCTAGAGTTGCCGGGACAGGGGAATCCGGGGAGCTGTTTTTT.

The table lists this clonotype with many counts. This chain links TRBV7-9 with TRBJ1-1; possibly TRBD1 for D (6 bases). The V gene lost 4 bases and the J gene lost 4 bases, with 10 bases spanning the gap. This CDR3 has 13 amino acids. The germline V gene encodes CDR1 SEHNR and CDR2 FQNEAQ (reference sequence). The CDR3: CASSSGQPTEAFF. The CDR3 nucleotides are TGTGCCAGCAGCTCTGGACAGCCCACTGAAGCTTTCTTT.

The sample holds many counts of this clonotype. This chain connects TRBV4-1 to TRBJ1-2, with unresolved D. The V end was cut by 9 bases, the J end by 4 bases, with 15 bases between. The CDR3 runs 13 residues. Germline V CDR1 and CDR2: MGHRA, YSYEKL. The CDR3 DNA sequence: TGCGCCAGTGGCCTAGGTACTGGCTATGGCTACACCTTC. It yields the protein CASGLGTGYGYTF.

In this sample, this clonotype turned up many times. This chain links TRBV24-1 with TRBJ1-1; D uncertain. Trimming took off 9 bases at V and 8 bases at J, with 18 bases between the two ends. CDR3 length equals 13 residues. The germline V gene encodes CDR1 KGHDR and CDR2 SFDVKD. CDR3 coding DNA: TGTGCCACCGAGAACCCCACAAGGTCAGAAGCTTTCTTT. Residues: CATENPTRSEAFF.

This clonotype was seen a handful of times. This chain links TRBV11-2 with TRBJ1-2; no reliable D call. The V end was cut by 1 base, the J end by 2 bases, with 14 bases between. The CDR3 runs 16 residues. CDR1 and CDR2 (germline): SGHAT, FQNNGV. The chain's CDR3 is CASSLGAQTQNYGYTF. DNA for the CDR3: TGTGCCAGCAGCTTAGGGGCACAGACTCAAAACTATGGCTACACCTTC.

The rearrangement links TRBV29-1 to TRBJ2-7, with a possible D match to TRBD1 (6 bases). The CDR3 runs to 14 residues. Germline-derived CDR1 and CDR2 are SQVTM and ANQGSEA. Trimming left V 3 bases short and J 0 bases short, with 12 bases between. The CDR3 DNA reads TGCAGCGTTGACCGGACAGAGAGCTCCTACGAGCAGTACTTC. It codes for CSVDRTESSYEQYF.

In its sample, this clonotype was seen many times. The rearrangement joins TRBV29-1 to TRBJ2-7; D not resolved. The V and J ends lost 5 bases and 5 bases respectively, with 10 bases between them. Germline CDR1 is SQVTM and CDR2 is ANQGSEA. CDR3 length equals 11 residues. CDR3 bases: TGCAGCGTTAACAGCTCACACGAGCAGTACTTC. This translates into CSVNSSHEQYF.

This clonotype was detected once. Its ends do not fully match the called genes, so a read error is possible. The chain couples TRBV6-4 to TRBJ1-1, with TRBD1 identical over 8 bases. CDR1 and CDR2 from the germline V gene are MRHNA and SNTAGT. The CDR3 runs 14 residues. CDR3 amino acids: CARSFDRGRTDAFF. In DNA, the CDR3 is TGTGCCCGCAGCTTCGACAGGGGACGAACTGACGCTTTCTTT.

J is TRBJ1-2 and V is TRBV2; no clear D. V gave up 3 bases and J gave up 4 bases, with 9 bases separating them. CDR1 and CDR2 (germline): SNHLY, FYNNEI. This CDR3 spans 13 amino acids. Here the CDR3 DNA reads TGTGCCAGCAGTGAGAGACAAATCTATGGCTACACCTTC. It encodes CASSERQIYGYTF.

On this clonotype itself: It is likely a read error, because the conserved phenylalanine at the end of the CDR3 is missing. The J gene is TRBJ2-7, the V gene TRBV7-8; no clear D gene. This CDR3 is built from 15 residues. Germline V gene data show CDR1 as SGHVS and CDR2 as FQNEAQ. V lost 5 bases to trimming and J lost 3 bases, with 17 bases between them. DNA for the CDR3: TGTGCCAGCAGCGTGGTCCCCAAGGCCCTCTACGAGCAGTACCTC. This translates into CASSVVPKALYEQYL.

This chain connects TRBV19 to TRBJ1-2; D remains unclear. This CDR3 region has 12 residues. Germline CDR1 reads LNHDA; CDR2 reads SQIVND (reference sequence). V was trimmed by 3 bases and J by 4 bases, leaving 6 bases between them. CDR3: CASSMQSYGYTF. In DNA, the CDR3 is TGTGCCAGTAGTATGCAAAGCTATGGCTACACCTTC. Looking up the rest from reference TRBV19 and TRBJ1-2 gives the full variable domain: DGGITQSPKYLFRKEGQNVTLSCEQNLNHDAMYWYRQDPGQGLRLIYYSQIVNDFQKGDIAEGYSVSREKKESFPLTVTSAQKNPTAFYLCASSMQSYGYTFGSGTRLTVV.

This clonotype was counted between two and nine times. V is TRBV25-1 and J is TRBJ2-1, with D perhaps TRBD2 (6 bases). Trimming took off 2 bases at V and 10 bases at J, with 6 bases between the two ends. The CDR3 extends over 11 amino acids. The germline V gene has CDR1 MGHDK and CDR2 SYGVNS. This chain's CDR3 is CASSEAGEQFF. The CDR3 DNA reads TGTGCCAGCAGTGAAGCGGGGGAGCAGTTCTTC.

This clonotype was observed a few times. The chain recombines TRBV2 with TRBJ2-2, with 7 bases fitting TRBD1. From germline, CDR1 is SNHLY and CDR2 FYNNEI. J was trimmed by 0 bases and V by 6 bases; bases with no gene match: 4. CDR3 length: 15 residues. The CDR3 is CASRDGQANTGELFF. For the CDR3, the DNA is TGTGCCAGCAGGGATGGACAGGCGAACACCGGGGAGCTGTTTTTT.

The rearrangement joins TRBV25-1 to TRBJ2-3; the match to TRBD1 covers 9 bases. The V and J ends lost 4 bases and 7 bases, in that order; junction bases with no gene match: 9. The V gene's germline CDR1 is MGHDK and CDR2 SYGVNS. The CDR3 is 15 residues long. This CDR3 reads CASSGPGTGTYTQYF. As DNA, the CDR3 is TGTGCCAGCAGTGGCCCCGGGACAGGGACATATACGCAGTATTTT.

CDR3 loop: CASSRTRQGASTDTQYF. CDR3 sequence (DNA): TGCGCCAGCAGCCGGACCCGACAGGGGGCTTCCACAGATACGCAGTATTTT. This chain links TRBV4-3 with TRBJ2-3; 10 bases are shared with TRBD1. V lost 4 bases, J lost 2 bases, and 9 bases stayed unmatched. This CDR3 has 17 amino acids. The germline CDR1 and CDR2 sequences are LGHNA and YSLEER.

This clonotype occurred a few times. The chain has TRBV20-1 and TRBJ2-3; 7 nucleotides agree with TRBD2. The CDR3 is made up of 15 amino acids. Germline V lookup: CDR1 DFQATT, CDR2 SNEGSKA (reference sequence). J gave up 2 bases and V 5 bases, and 10 bases lay outside the gene matches. This CDR3 is CSAQRTGGHTDTQYF. The CDR3 coding sequence is TGCAGTGCTCAACGGACGGGAGGCCACACAGATACGCAGTATTTT.

This clonotype has just a few counts. With a much larger clone just one base away, this may be a read error. V usage is TRBV29-1 and J usage is TRBJ1-4; 7 bases align to TRBD1. Looked up from germline, CDR1 is SQVTM and CDR2 is ANQGSEA. This CDR3 is built from 13 residues. J gave up 6 bases and V 6 bases, and 7 bases lay outside the gene matches. Here the CDR3 DNA reads TGCAGCGTAGCAACAGGGGAGGATGAAAAACTGTTTTTT. It encodes CSVATGEDEKLFF.

This clonotype was counted between two and nine times. This chain joins TRBV9 and TRBJ1-4; D perhaps matches TRBD1 (6 bases). Germline V gene sequence: CDR1 SGDLS, CDR2 YYNGEE. With 4 bases removed from V and 4 bases from J, the gap between germline ends came to 17 bases. The CDR3 runs to 16 residues. CDR3 sequence: CASSTTGGGFNEKLFF. The CDR3 bases are TGTGCCAGCAGCACTACAGGAGGGGGGTTTAATGAAAAACTGTTTTTT. Complete variable domain (other parts from reference TRBV9 and TRBJ1-4): DSGVTQTPKHLITATGQRVTLRCSPRSGDLSVYWYQQSLDQGLQFLIQYYNGEERAKGNILERFSAQQFPDLHSELNLSSLELGDSALYFCASSTTGGGFNEKLFFGSGTQLSVL.

This chain joins TRBV5-1 and TRBJ2-7, with 9 positions matching TRBD1. After removal of 3 bases from V and 2 bases from J, the junction contained 6 bases not matched to a gene. This CDR3 is built from 15 residues. CDR1 and CDR2 (germline): SGHRS, YFSETQ. In DNA, the CDR3 is TGCGCCAGCAGCTCCCCGGGACAGGGAGCCTACGAGCAGTACTTC. This gives the protein CASSSPGQGAYEQYF.

The chain joins TRBV20-1 to TRBJ1-1, with D tentatively TRBD1 (5 bases). The ends were cut back, 6 bases at V and 10 bases at J, with 15 bases in the middle. Germline CDR1 DFQATT, CDR2 SNEGSKA (reference sequence). The CDR3 is made up of 11 amino acids. The CDR3 region has the DNA TGCAGTGCCCCAGACGACGGGGCAGCTTTCTTT. It translates to CSAPDDGAAFF.